This entry is about one T cell receptor (beta chain). The sample comes from a study of blood T cell repertoires in COVID-19. The length of the CDR3 is 17 residues. Germline CDR1 is SGDLS and CDR2 is YYNGEE. V was clipped by 0 bases and J by 0 bases; unmatched bases: 9. Produced via immunoSEQ multiplex PCR; TCRdb's table is partial and in-frame only. This table holds roughly 200,000 clones, 87% found once. The source of this sequence is a man younger than 30 with acute COVID-19. The rearrangement joins TRBV9 to TRBJ2-7; 7 bases are shared with TRBD1. The sequenced material came from PBMCs or T cells enriched from blood (not recorded which). The CDR3 coding sequence is TGTGCCAGCAGCGTAGCTGACAGGGCTTTTCGCTCCTACGAGCAGTACTTC. As protein: CASSVADRAFRSYEQYF.